The rows below give T cell receptor beta chains drawn from one sample of a study of identical twins. TCRdb recomputed calls from the 5' RACE reads with MiXCR, one row per CDR3 protein. The profile shows approximately 470,000 distinct CDR3 sequences, 12% to 15% of them singletons. These records were also assigned to another study, of yellow fever vaccine responses in identical twins.

Source material: CD4+ T cells sorted from blood. The receptor set was obtained from a young woman in good health. CDR3s include the opening cysteine and the closing phenylalanine or tryptophan. Fields, in order: D gene, clone size, J gene, V gene, CDR3 DNA, CDR3 protein. D genes are given only for firm matches. Clone sizes are given selectively: once, few, many, or a class where the clone is expanded.

>TRBD2|few|TRBJ2-7|TRBV5-1
TGCGCCAGCAGCTCCGGGACTAACTCCTACGAGCAGTACTTC
CASSSGTNSYEQYF
>TRBD2|.|TRBJ2-5|TRBV12-3/TRBV12-4
TGTGCCAGCAGTTTATATGAGGGAGCGGGGGAGACCCAGTACTTC
CASSLYEGAGETQYF
>TRBD2|many|TRBJ2-7|TRBV24-1
TGTGCCACCAGTGATCCACTAGCGGGGGACTACGAGCAGTACTTC
CATSDPLAGDYEQYF
>.|.|TRBJ2-7|TRBV27
TGTGCCAGCAGTGTCTCGACGGGAAACTCCTACGAGCAGTACTTC
CASSVSTGNSYEQYF
>TRBD2|.|TRBJ2-5|TRBV7-2
TGTGCCAGCAGCTTAAACCCCGCTAGCGGGAATCAAGAGACCCAGTACTTC
CASSLNPASGNQETQYF
>.|few|TRBJ2-2|TRBV19
TGTGCCACCGCCCCCTTGGGGCTACCCGGGGAGCTGTTTTTT
CATAPLGLPGELFF
>.|few|TRBJ1-1|TRBV15
TGTGCCACCAGCAGAGAGCACGTGAACACTGAAGCTTTCTTT
CATSREHVNTEAFF
>.|.|TRBJ1-1|TRBV3-1
TGTGCCAGCAGCCAGTTGTCCGGGACAACTGAAGCTTTCTTT
CASSQLSGTTEAFF
>.|few|TRBJ1-1|TRBV28
TGTGCCAGCAGTTTACAGGACGCCCGGGCTTTCTTT
CASSLQDARAFF
>.|.|TRBJ1-3|TRBV12-3/TRBV12-4
TGTGCCAGCAGGGCTAACTCGGGGGGAAACACCATATATTTT
CASRANSGGNTIYF
>TRBD1|.|TRBJ2-1|TRBV5-5
TGTGCCAGCAGCTTGGTACAGGGGGGCGTTGAGCAGTTCTTC
CASSLVQGGVEQFF
>.|few|TRBJ2-4|TRBV21-1
TGTGCCAGCAGCAAATTAGGCATCCGGGGGATAGCCAAAAACATTCAGTACTTC
CASSKLGIRGIAKNIQYF
>TRBD2|.|TRBJ2-1|TRBV12-3/TRBV12-4
TGTGCCTTCAGTTTAGTCCTCCGGCCTAGCGGTTACAATGAGCAGTTCTTC
CAFSLVLRPSGYNEQFF
>.|many|TRBJ2-3|TRBV10-3
TGTGCCATCATGTCAGGGACTTCCAAGACAGATACGCAGTATTTT
CAIMSGTSKTDTQYF
>TRBD1|.|TRBJ1-1|TRBV20-1
TGCAGTGCCTCCCCGGCAGGGGGCTTGGCTTTCTTT
CSASPAGGLAFF
>.|many|TRBJ2-7|TRBV28
TGTGCCAGCAGGGCTAGCGCCACCTACGAGCAGTACTTC
CASRASATYEQYF
>.|few|TRBJ1-6|TRBV20-1
TGCAGTGCTAGGGCAAAGGGTTCACCCCTCCACTTT
CSARAKGSPLHF
>.|.|TRBJ2-5|TRBV20-1
TGCAGTGCTAGACTCGGCAAGGGAGAGACCCAGTACTTC
CSARLGKGETQYF
>.|.|TRBJ2-3|TRBV7-2
TGTGCCAGCAGCTTAGGGTGGACTAACACAGATACGCAGTATTTT
CASSLGWTNTDTQYF
>.|few|TRBJ2-7|TRBV6-1
TGTGCCAGCACCTTGACCACCGACAGTTACGAGCAGTACTTC
CASTLTTDSYEQYF
>TRBD1|.|TRBJ2-7|TRBV20-1
TGCAGTGCTAGTCTTTTACAGGGGTCGATCTACGAGCAGTACTTC
CSASLLQGSIYEQYF
>.|many|TRBJ2-7|TRBV4-1
TGCGCCAGCAGCCAGCTGGGTTACGAGCAGTACTTC
CASSQLGYEQYF
>.|.|TRBJ2-3|TRBV5-1
TGCGCCAGCAGCTTGGGGGGTTACGGCACAGATACGCAGTATTTT
CASSLGGYGTDTQYF
>.|few|TRBJ1-4|TRBV28
TGTGCCAGCAGTCCAGCATGGGGTTGGGAAAAACTGTTTTTT
CASSPAWGWEKLFF
>TRBD2|few|TRBJ2-3|TRBV20-1
TGCAGTGCCCCCAACCCGGGACTAGCGGGAGTTGATACGCAGTATTTT
CSAPNPGLAGVDTQYF
>.|.|TRBJ2-7|TRBV10-2
TGCGCCAGCAGTGGGGTCGAGTGGGAGCAGTACTTC
CASSGVEWEQYF
>TRBD1|few|TRBJ1-6|TRBV7-9
TGTGCCAGCAGCTTAGAAACAGGGGGAGGATCACCCCTCCACTTT
CASSLETGGGSPLHF
>.|.|TRBJ2-7|TRBV29-1
TGCAGCGTTTCCTTAGACGCCGAGCAGTACTTC
CSVSLDAEQYF
>TRBD1|few|TRBJ2-7|TRBV5-6
TGTGCCAGCACCCCCACCGGGACAGGGCTTCACGAGCAGTACTTC
CASTPTGTGLHEQYF
>.|.|TRBJ2-1|TRBV18
TGTGCCAGCTCACCACGGGAGCTGGCAAATGAGCAGTTCTTC
CASSPRELANEQFF
>.|.|TRBJ1-3|TRBV18
TGTGCCAGCTCACTAGGAGGATCGAGCTCTGGAAACACCATATATTTT
CASSLGGSSSGNTIYF
>.|.|TRBJ2-4|TRBV15
TGTGCCACCAGCAGAGATGACAATCTACCCAAAAACATTCAGTACTTC
CATSRDDNLPKNIQYF
>TRBD2|many|TRBJ2-7|TRBV5-1
TGCGCCAGCAGCCACGGACTAGCGGGGGGTCCCTCTGTCTACGAGCAGTACTTC
CASSHGLAGGPSVYEQYF
>.|few|TRBJ2-5|TRBV11-1
TGTGCCAGCAGCTCGACCGGCGTTGGTGGCCAGATACTACAAGAGACCCAGTACTTC
CASSSTGVGGQILQETQYF
>TRBD1|.|TRBJ2-2|TRBV11-2
TGTGCCAGCAGCGCGGACAGGGTGACCGGGGAGCTGTTTTTT
CASSADRVTGELFF
>TRBD1|few|TRBJ2-1|TRBV24-1
TGTGCCACCAGTCCGGGACAGGGGGCTTATGAGCAGTTCTTC
CATSPGQGAYEQFF
>TRBD1|.|TRBJ1-1|TRBV12-3/TRBV12-4
TGTGCCAGCAGCACCGGGACAGGGAAGGCTGAAGCTTTCTTT
CASSTGTGKAEAFF
>.|.|TRBJ1-5|TRBV28
TGTGCCAGCAGTTTATGGGAAGGGATCAATCAGCCCCAGCATTTT
CASSLWEGINQPQHF
>TRBD1|few|TRBJ2-3|TRBV2
TGTGCCATGCTTACAGGGGGCACAGATACGCAGTATTTT
CAMLTGGTDTQYF
>TRBD1|.|TRBJ2-7|TRBV27
TGTGCCAGCAGTTCGGGGACAGGCGGGACCTACGAGCAGTACTTC
CASSSGTGGTYEQYF
>.|.|TRBJ2-1|TRBV29-1
TGCAGCGTTGCGGTCGGGGGCGATGAGCAGTTCTTC
CSVAVGGDEQFF
>.|.|TRBJ2-7|TRBV20-1
TGCAGTGCTGAAGGGGGTTGGAGCTCCTACGAGCAGTACTTC
CSAEGGWSSYEQYF
>.|few|TRBJ2-7|TRBV28
TGTGCCAGCAGTTTAATCACCTCCTACGAGCAGTACTTC
CASSLITSYEQYF
>.|many|TRBJ2-1|TRBV7-9
TGTGCCAGCAGCGTCGGCGGGACAGTTGTTCAGGGGGAGCAGTTCTTC
CASSVGGTVVQGEQFF
>.|.|TRBJ2-1|TRBV28
TGTGCCAGCATCCCCTTTTGGTCCGACTACAATGAGCAGTTCTTC
CASIPFWSDYNEQFF
>.|.|TRBJ1-6|TRBV12-3/TRBV12-4
TGTGCCAGCAGTCTACAGGGAGCTAACTCCTATAATTCACCCCTCCACTTT
CASSLQGANSYNSPLHF
>.|.|TRBJ2-7|TRBV10-3
TGTGCCACGGGCCCTTCGACCTACGAGCAGTACTTC
CATGPSTYEQYF
>TRBD1|few|TRBJ2-7|TRBV5-1
TGCGCCAGCAGCTTTCCACGGGGACAGGCCTACGAGCAGTACTTC
CASSFPRGQAYEQYF
>.|.|TRBJ2-3|TRBV2
TGTGCCAGCAGTGAGGCTAGTACGGCAGATACGCAGTATTTT
CASSEASTADTQYF
>.|.|TRBJ2-2|TRBV5-1
TGCGCCAGCACCAGCACCGGGGAGCTGTTTTTT
CASTSTGELFF
>.|.|TRBJ2-7|TRBV12-3/TRBV12-4
TGTGCCAGCAGTCAAAACAGGTTCGCCTACGAGCAGTACTTC
CASSQNRFAYEQYF
>TRBD2|many|TRBJ2-3|TRBV7-2
TGTGCCAGCAGCTTACTGGCGGGAGTGAATACGCAGTATTTT
CASSLLAGVNTQYF
>.|few|TRBJ2-3|TRBV29-1
TGCAGCGTTGATTCTGGAGGGACAGATACGCAGTATTTT
CSVDSGGTDTQYF